Sequencing of this TCR beta chain was carried out in a study of cytomegalovirus exposure and HLA in healthy donors. Both 60 Vbeta primers and 13 Jbeta primers went into the PCR. This table comes from immunoSEQ multiplex PCR, and its TCRdb copy is limited to in-frame clones, with some not included. Counted here are about 74,000 clones, 72% occurring once; the ten biggest clones make up around 10%. Sequenced: PBMCs. This clonotype was obtained from a woman aged 40 to 55 in good health and CMV-seropositive.

For the CDR3, the DNA is TGTGCCTGGAGTGCAATAGGGGGCTATGAGACCCAGTACTTC. Translated, it gives CAWSAIGGYETQYF. The chain uses TRBV30 and TRBJ2-5, with 7 bases matching TRBD1. The CDR3 sequence is 14 residues long. Germline V gives CDR1 GTSNPN, CDR2 SVGIG (reference sequence). V lost 1 base to trimming and J lost 5 bases; unmatched junction nucleotides: 7.